The 22 T cell receptor beta chains listed next were all sequenced from one sample in a study of blood T cell repertoires in COVID-19. TCRdb's table, derived via immunoSEQ multiplex PCR, lists solely in-frame clones and lacks some. The sample consists of roughly 100,000 clones, 75% to 90% of them appearing once. Input material: peripheral blood. These receptors all come from a woman of 80 years or more with acute or convalescent COVID-19.

The chain combines TRBV19 with TRBJ1-5; possible D gene TRBD1, 5 bases. With 3 bases removed from V and 7 bases from J, the gap between germline ends came to 13 bases. The CDR3 sequence is 14 residues long. Germline V gene data show CDR1 as LNHDA and CDR2 as SQIVND (reference sequence). The CDR3 here is CASSIKGVYQPQHF. The CDR3 DNA reads TGTGCCAGTAGTATTAAAGGGGTGTACCAGCCCCAGCATTTT.

J is TRBJ2-5 and V is TRBV10-3, with a tentative D call TRBD1 (8 bases). V was trimmed by 5 bases and J by 5 bases, leaving 18 bases between them. CDR1 and CDR2 (germline): ENHRY, SYGVKD. CDR3 length: 15 amino acids. CDR3: CAISRGRGREETQYF. Here the CDR3 DNA reads TGTGCCATCAGTCGGGGCAGGGGGCGGGAGGAGACCCAGTACTTC.

The rearrangement joins TRBV7-6 to TRBJ2-3, with D possibly being TRBD1 (6 bases). The CDR3 loop spans 14 amino acids. Germline V gene lookup returns CDR1 SGHVS and CDR2 FNYEAQ. V lost 3 bases and J lost 2, with 9 bases in between. In DNA form, the CDR3 reads TGTGCCAGCAGCTTCGACAGGAACACAGATACGCAGTATTTT. Residues: CASSFDRNTDTQYF.

The rearrangement links TRBV19 to TRBJ2-7; the match to TRBD1 covers 8 bases. Germline V CDR1 and CDR2: LNHDA, SQIVND (reference sequence). The CDR3 is 15 residues long. Trimming cost V 3 bases and J 1 base; bases outside gene matches: 5. The CDR3 bases are TGTGCCAGTAGTATCGGACAGGGAGGTTCCTACGAGCAGTACTTC. The encoded protein is CASSIGQGGSYEQYF.

The chain combines TRBV5-1 with TRBJ1-1; D unresolved. The V gene lost 1 base and the J gene lost 5 bases, with 6 bases spanning the gap. This CDR3 has 12 residues. The germline CDR1 and CDR2 sequences are SGHRS and YFSETQ. Written as DNA, the CDR3 is TGCGCCAGCAGCTTGTCAGAAACTGAAGCTTTCTTT. Translated, it gives CASSLSETEAFF.

This clone has more than one count but fewer than ten. The chain joins TRBV18 to TRBJ1-6; unclear D gene. V lost 1 base to trimming and J lost 9 bases, with 16 bases between them. The CDR3 is made up of 16 amino acids. Germline CDR1 is KGHSH and CDR2 is LQKENI. The CDR3 protein is CASSPRFPWEGSPLHF. The CDR3 DNA reads as TGTGCCAGCTCACCACGCTTCCCTTGGGAGGGTTCACCCCTCCACTTT.

V gene TRBV6-5 combines with J gene TRBJ1-6; D is unclear. The CDR3 covers 15 residues. Deletions cut 2 bases from V and 11 bases from J, with 16 bases between. Germline-derived CDR1 and CDR2 are MNHEY and SVGAGI. CDR3 nucleotides: TGTGCCAGCAGTTACGTGGTTTCCACAAACCCACCCCTCCACTTT. Protein sequence: CASSYVVSTNPPLHF.

The V and J genes are TRBV4-1 and TRBJ2-5; 7 bases agree with TRBD1. The junction had 2 bases not matched to a gene; V was cut back by 2 bases and J by 5 bases. This CDR3 spans 13 amino acids. The V gene's germline CDR1 is MGHRA and CDR2 YSYEKL. This CDR3 is CASSQTGVETQYF. In DNA, the CDR3 is TGCGCCAGCAGCCAAACAGGGGTGGAGACCCAGTACTTC.

The genes are TRBV9 and TRBJ1-2, with D perhaps TRBD1 (6 bases). Deletions cut 0 bases from V and 4 bases from J, with 13 bases between. CDR3 size: 15 residues. Germline V lookup: CDR1 SGDLS, CDR2 YYNGEE. The CDR3 nucleotides read TGTGCCAGCAGCGTAGCTACACAGGGTGCCTATGGCTACACCTTC. Its protein is CASSVATQGAYGYTF.

This sequence joins TRBV7-9 and TRBJ2-1; D remains unclear. Trimming stripped 5 bases from V and 9 bases from J, with 17 bases between. The CDR3 is made up of 14 amino acids. Germline V lookup: CDR1 SEHNR, CDR2 FQNEAQ (reference sequence). This CDR3 reads CASSIETEGGEQFF. DNA of the CDR3: TGTGCCAGCAGCATAGAGACCGAAGGCGGTGAGCAGTTCTTC.

The gene calls are TRBV6-2 or TRBV6-3 and TRBJ2-7; 7 nucleotides line up with TRBD2. Germline loops: CDR1 MNHEY, CDR2 SVGEGT. The ends lost 4 bases at V and 2 bases at J; junction bases unmatched: 5. CDR3 size: 14 residues. CDR3 DNA: TGTGCCAGCAGTTGGGACTACCCAACCTACGAGCAGTACTTC. It yields the protein CASSWDYPTYEQYF.

The rearrangement links TRBV6-2 or TRBV6-3 to TRBJ2-7; 7 bases are a match to TRBD1. V lost 2 bases to trimming and J lost 1 base; unmatched junction nucleotides: 8. Germline V CDR1 and CDR2: MNHEY, SVGEGT. The CDR3 spans 16 residues. CDR3 nucleotides: TGTGCCAGCAGTTACAGGCCGGGACAGATATCCTACGAGCAGTACTTC. Translated, it gives CASSYRPGQISYEQYF.

The chain joins TRBV2 to TRBJ1-2; 9 bases are a match to TRBD1. V lost 10 bases and J lost 8; bases outside the gene matches: 8. The CDR3 is made up of 12 amino acids. In germline, CDR1 is SNHLY, CDR2 FYNNEI. For the CDR3, the DNA is TGTGCCAACCCGGGACAGGGTATGGGCTACACCTTC. It is translated as CANPGQGMGYTF. Combining the CDR3 with reference TRBV2 and TRBJ1-2 gives the whole variable domain EPEVTQTPSHQVTQMGQEVILRCVPISNHLYFYWYRQILGQKVEFLVSFYNNEISEKSEIFDDQFSVERPDGSNFTLKIRSTKLEDSAMYFCANPGQGMGYTFGSGTRLTVV.

The genes are TRBV27 and TRBJ1-6; perhaps TRBD1 as D (5 bases). V was cut by 1 base and J by 7 bases, with 23 bases left in between. The CDR3 runs to 19 residues. CDR1 is MNHEY, CDR2 SMNVEV, per germline (reference sequence). The CDR3, as DNA: TGTGCCAGCAGTTTATACGGCCCCCGTCGGGGGGGAGGGAATTCACCCCTCCACTTT. Protein: CASSLYGPRRGGGNSPLHF.

This CDR3 is CASSQDSYSNQPQHF. The CDR3 region has the DNA TGTGCCAGCAGTCAGGACAGCTATAGCAATCAGCCCCAGCATTTT. The rearrangement joins TRBV6-5 to TRBJ1-5; D perhaps matches TRBD1 (6 bases). Trimming left V 5 bases short and J 0 bases short, with 11 bases between. The CDR3 runs 15 residues. CDR1 MNHEY and CDR2 SVGAGI come from the germline V gene.

This clone was recorded only once. The chain recombines TRBV12-3 or TRBV12-4 with TRBJ1-1, with D uncertain. The CDR3 length is 13 residues. Trimming left V 2 bases short and J 0 bases short, with 4 bases between. DNA of the CDR3: TGTGCCAGCAGTTTATCAGTGAACACTGAAGCTTTCTTT. Protein sequence: CASSLSVNTEAFF.

The chain has TRBV18 and TRBJ1-5, with 8 bases matching TRBD1. The germline V gene has CDR1 KGHSH and CDR2 LQKENI. This CDR3 is 16 amino acids long. J lost 0 bases, V lost 4 bases, and 5 bases had no gene match. CDR3 DNA: TGTGCCAGCTCACAGACAGGGGACAATAGCAATCAGCCCCAGCATTTT. Its translation: CASSQTGDNSNQPQHF.

CDR3 DNA sequence: TGTGCCAGCTCACCAGCCAGTCAGGGCAATCAGCCCCAGCATTTT. Encoded protein: CASSPASQGNQPQHF. This chain uses TRBV18 with TRBJ1-5; D unresolved. Germline lookup yields CDR1 KGHSH and CDR2 LQKENI. This CDR3 region has 15 residues. Trimming pared 2 bases from V and 2 bases from J, leaving 10 bases between.

This sequence joins TRBV9 and TRBJ1-6; no firm D call. The CDR3 consists of 15 residues. From germline, CDR1 is SGDLS and CDR2 YYNGEE. Trimming stripped 0 bases from V and 9 bases from J, with 13 bases between. The CDR3 region has the DNA TGTGCCAGCAGCGTAGCCGATGACACACGTTCACCCCTCCACTTT. Its protein product is CASSVADDTRSPLHF.

This clone occurred once. The V call is TRBV2, the J call TRBJ1-4; no definite D call. The germline gives CDR1 SNHLY, CDR2 FYNNEI. The CDR3 consists of 13 residues. Trimming took off 5 bases at V and 5 bases at J, with 9 bases between the two ends. CDR3 sequence reads: CASSPGYNEKLFF. Written as DNA, the CDR3 is TGTGCCAGCAGTCCGGGATACAATGAAAAACTGTTTTTT.

V and J are TRBV27 and TRBJ1-4; possible D gene TRBD1, 6 bases. This CDR3 has 15 residues. Deletions cut 4 bases from V and 7 bases from J, with 16 bases between. CDR1 and CDR2 from the germline V gene are MNHEY and SMNVEV (reference sequence). CDR3 region: CASSYTGMVSEKLFF. CDR3 sequence (DNA): TGTGCCAGCAGTTACACAGGGATGGTTAGTGAAAAACTGTTTTTT.

This clone was detected once. The gene calls are TRBV6-2 or TRBV6-3 and TRBJ2-1; the match to TRBD1 covers 8 bases. The CDR3 sequence is 16 residues long. Germline values: CDR1 MNHEY, CDR2 SVGEGT. V lost 2 bases and J lost 4; bases outside the gene matches: 7. CDR3 nucleotides: TGTGCCAGCAGTTACGCAGGTCAGGGGGCGTACAATGAGCAGTTCTTC. Translated, it gives CASSYAGQGAYNEQFF.